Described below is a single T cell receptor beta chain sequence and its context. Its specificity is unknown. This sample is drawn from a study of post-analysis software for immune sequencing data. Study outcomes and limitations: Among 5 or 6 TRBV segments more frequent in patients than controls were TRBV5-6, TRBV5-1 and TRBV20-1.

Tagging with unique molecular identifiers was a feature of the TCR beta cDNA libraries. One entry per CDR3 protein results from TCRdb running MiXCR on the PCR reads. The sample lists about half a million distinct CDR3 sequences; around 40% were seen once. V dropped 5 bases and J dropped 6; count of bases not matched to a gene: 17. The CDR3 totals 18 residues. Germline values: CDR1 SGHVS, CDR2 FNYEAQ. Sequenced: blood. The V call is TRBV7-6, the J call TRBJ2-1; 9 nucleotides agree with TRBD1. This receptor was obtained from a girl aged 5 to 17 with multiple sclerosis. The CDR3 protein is CASSIGLPGQGIGNEQFF. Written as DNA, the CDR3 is TGTGCCAGCAGCATAGGGCTCCCGGGACAGGGAATCGGCAATGAGCAGTTCTTC.